This TCR beta chain came from a study of blood T cell repertoires in COVID-19. Study details: Both acute and convalescent COVID-19 samples were obtained from the United States, Italy and Spain. T cells, B-cell-depleted T cells, or PBMCs supplied cDNA or gDNA.

This clone has just one count. The method was immunoSEQ multiplex PCR; TCRdb's version includes in-frame clones alone and lacks a portion of them. The table lists around 78,000 clones, 86% of them singletons. The origin of this receptor is a man aged 45-65 years with active or convalescent COVID-19. The sample consisted of peripheral blood.

CDR3 residues: CASSRHYEQYF. CDR3 nucleotides: TGTGCCAGCAGCCGACACTACGAGCAGTACTTC. The gene calls are TRBV3-1 (or the pseudogene TRBV3-2) and TRBJ2-7; no clear D gene. There are 11 residues in the CDR3. V was pared by 4 bases and J by 3 bases, with 4 bases between. Germline assignment: CDR1 LGHDT and CDR2 YNNKEL (reference sequence).